This TCR beta chain was profiled in a study of shared clonotypes between healthy human individuals. Study context: The cohort comprised a couple of women and a few men. Their ages spanned 18 to 49 years. Study conclusions and caveats: Lower generation probabilities were found for non-shared clonotypes than for those shared by all four donors.

This CDR3 spans 18 amino acids. CDR1 is SGHRS, CDR2 YFSETQ, per germline. Trimming left V 2 bases short and J 4 bases short, with 21 bases between. CD45RO-negative, CCR7-positively selected cells formed the naive CD8 fraction, excluding terminally differentiated effector memory CD45RA+ cells. The data were produced by immunoSEQ multiplex PCR, yet TCRdb's version contains in-frame clones alone and is incomplete. Among about 1,900,000 clones listed, about 94% were seen once. Note on this clone: What it binds is not known.

The rearrangement uses TRBV5-1 and TRBJ2-2, with D unresolved. The sequenced sample was naive CD8+ T cells sorted from blood. The receptor's source is a man aged 18 to 30 in good health. The CDR3 region has the DNA TGCGCCAGCAGCTTCGACCCAGTGCCGGTCAAAGGCACCGGGGAGCTGTTTTTT. This translates into CASSFDPVPVKGTGELFF.